This T cell receptor (beta chain) comes out of a study of cytomegalovirus exposure and HLA in healthy donors. 13 Jbeta primers and 60 Vbeta primers were used for the PCR. Generated by immunoSEQ multiplex PCR, the TCRdb table keeps only in-frame clones and is missing some. The repertoire has roughly 130,000 clones, around 84% of them found once; the top ten carry less than 3.5%. This CDR3 contains 15 residues. V was shortened by 2 bases and J by 3 bases, with 11 bases between the two germline ends. Germline lookup yields CDR1 MNHNS and CDR2 SASEGT. Study results and limitations: Specific recognition of CMV antigens was confirmed in vitro for a few chains (all CMV-associated). Presence/absence analyses took donor sequencing depth as roughly uniform.

Remarks on this clone: Its cognate antigen is unknown.

Whereas donors were nominally healthy upon sampling, unrecorded immune exposures were probable. The source of this sequence is a man aged 50-60 years in good health and CMV-seronegative. Sequencing input: PBMCs. V usage is TRBV6-1 and J usage is TRBJ1-5; a weak D match, TRBD1 (6 bases). The CDR3 spells CASSESGGLNQPQHF. The CDR3 bases are TGTGCCAGCAGTGAATCGGGGGGCCTCAATCAGCCCCAGCATTTT.